Each of the 8 T cell receptor beta chains below was sequenced from the same sample in a study of cytomegalovirus exposure and HLA in healthy donors. TCRdb's copy holds only in-frame clones and misses some; the assay was immunoSEQ multiplex PCR. The sample has fewer than 350,000 clones, 88% seen once. The sample was PBMCs. Receptors were obtained from a woman aged 18 to 35 in good health and CMV-seronegative.

The V call is TRBV5-1, the J call TRBJ2-7; TRBD1 matches at 8 bases. V was clipped by 0 bases and J by 4 bases; unmatched bases: 15. Germline values: CDR1 SGHRS, CDR2 YFSETQ. This CDR3 region has 18 residues. For the CDR3, the DNA is TGCGCCAGCAGCTTGGCGGCAGAGACGGACAGGGTTCTATACGAGCAGTACTTC. It translates to CASSLAAETDRVLYEQYF.

The chain employs TRBV28 and TRBJ1-2, with no clear D. CDR1 and CDR2 from the germline V gene are MDHEN and SYDVKM. CDR3 size: 15 residues. The V gene lost 3 bases and the J gene lost 6 bases, with 17 bases spanning the gap. The CDR3 nucleotides read TGTGCCAGCAGTTTTTTCATTGGTCGGGGAGATGGCTACACCTTC. The encoded protein is CASSFFIGRGDGYTF.

The rearrangement links TRBV4-1 to TRBJ2-7, with 8 nucleotides matching TRBD2. Germline-derived CDR1 and CDR2 are MGHRA and YSYEKL. The V gene end was trimmed by 4 bases and the J gene end by 2 bases; junction bases not matched to a gene: 10. There are 16 residues in the CDR3. Here the CDR3 reads CASSRLLAGSAYEQYF. CDR3 DNA sequence: TGCGCCAGCAGCCGACTGTTAGCGGGATCAGCCTACGAGCAGTACTTC.

The rearrangement joins TRBV19 to TRBJ2-7; 7 nucleotides agree with TRBD1. The trim removed 1 base at V and 3 bases at J, leaving 6 bases unmatched. This CDR3 spans 15 amino acids. CDR1 is LNHDA, CDR2 SQIVND, per germline (reference sequence). CDR3: CASSIGDSFYYEQYF. CDR3 coding DNA: TGTGCCAGTAGTATAGGGGACAGCTTTTACTACGAGCAGTACTTC. Using reference TRBV19 and TRBJ2-7 for the parts outside the CDR3, the full variable domain is DGGITQSPKYLFRKEGQNVTLSCEQNLNHDAMYWYRQDPGQGLRLIYYSQIVNDFQKGDIAEGYSVSREKKESFPLTVTSAQKNPTAFYLCASSIGDSFYYEQYFGPGTRLTVT.

This sequence joins TRBV5-1 and TRBJ2-5; 7 bases agree with TRBD1. J gave up 1 base and V 4 bases, and 7 bases lay outside the gene matches. Germline V CDR1 and CDR2: SGHRS, YFSETQ. The length of the CDR3 is 15 residues. Here the CDR3 DNA reads TGCGCCAGCAGCCAACCCCGGGACAGCCAAGAGACCCAGTACTTC. Encoded protein: CASSQPRDSQETQYF.

This clone was seen only once. This chain links TRBV27 with TRBJ2-2; 8 bases are a match to TRBD2. The CDR3 contains 19 residues. CDR1 is MNHEY and CDR2 is SMNVEV in the germline V gene (reference sequence). The ends lost 4 bases at V and 2 bases at J; junction bases unmatched: 15. CDR3 protein: CASSSSAWGLAGNTGELFF. The CDR3 nucleotides read TGTGCCAGCAGTTCATCAGCTTGGGGGCTAGCGGGCAACACCGGGGAGCTGTTTTTT.

The chain joins TRBV5-4 to TRBJ2-1; weak D call: TRBD1 (5 bases). This CDR3 is built from 15 residues. Germline V gene data show CDR1 as SGHNT and CDR2 as YYREEE (reference sequence). V lost 3 bases to trimming and J lost 2 bases, with 12 bases between them. This chain's CDR3 is CASSSMTVTYNEQFF. The CDR3 DNA reads TGTGCCAGCAGCTCTATGACAGTTACCTACAATGAGCAGTTCTTC.

The rearrangement links TRBV28 to TRBJ1-5, with D tentatively TRBD1 (6 bases). Germline assignment: CDR1 MDHEN and CDR2 SYDVKM. CDR3 length: 16 residues. V dropped 6 bases and J dropped 1 base, with 16 bases sitting between them. CDR3 loop: CASSPTGTGSNQPQHF. Here the CDR3 DNA reads TGTGCCAGCAGCCCCACAGGGACGGGGAGCAATCAGCCCCAGCATTTT.